The rows below give T cell receptor beta chains drawn from one sample of a study of human T cells and chemical hapten exposure. TCRdb redid the calling of the 5' RACE reads with MiXCR, one entry per CDR3 protein. The table has some 78,000 distinct CDR3 sequences, roughly 8% seen once; the top ten hold about 2.2%. The receptors shown here come from a male donor in good health. The CDR3 runs from the conserved cysteine through the conserved F or W. D genes are given only for firm matches. Expanded clones are given a class, and other clones once, few, many or no size at all.

CDR3aa: CATSTTAGGNQPQHF; CDR3nt: TGTGCCACCAGCACAACGGCAGGGGGCAATCAGCCCCAGCATTTT; v_gene: TRBV15; j_gene: TRBJ1-5; abundance: .; d_gene: .
CDR3aa: CSAGLAGVNNEQFF; CDR3nt: TGCAGCGCCGGACTAGCGGGAGTAAACAATGAGCAGTTCTTC; v_gene: TRBV29-1; j_gene: TRBJ2-1; abundance: few; d_gene: TRBD2
CDR3aa: CAASTGAGAGTDTQYF; CDR3nt: TGTGCCGCCAGCACGGGTGCGGGGGCGGGCACAGATACGCAGTATTTT; v_gene: TRBV6-6; j_gene: TRBJ2-3; abundance: many; d_gene: .
CDR3aa: CASSLPIYTEAFF; CDR3nt: TGTGCCAGCAGCCTCCCCATCTACACTGAAGCTTTCTTT; v_gene: TRBV7-9; j_gene: TRBJ1-1; abundance: few; d_gene: .
CDR3aa: CASSIPGLPYEQYF; CDR3nt: TGTGCCAGTAGTATTCCAGGACTTCCCTACGAGCAGTACTTC; v_gene: TRBV19; j_gene: TRBJ2-7; abundance: few; d_gene: .
CDR3aa: CASSSSGYEQYF; CDR3nt: TGTGCCAGCAGCTCCAGCGGCTACGAGCAGTACTTC; v_gene: TRBV7-9; j_gene: TRBJ2-7; abundance: many; d_gene: .
CDR3aa: CASSWDGDQPQHF; CDR3nt: TGTGCCAGCAGTTGGGACGGGGATCAGCCCCAGCATTTT; v_gene: TRBV2; j_gene: TRBJ1-5; abundance: .; d_gene: .
CDR3aa: CASSPGRLNTEAFF; CDR3nt: TGTGCCAGCAGTCCCGGACGGCTGAACACTGAAGCTTTCTTT; v_gene: TRBV2; j_gene: TRBJ1-1; abundance: .; d_gene: .
CDR3aa: CASSLSAGLPSGANVLTF; CDR3nt: TGTGCCAGCAGCTTATCGGCAGGACTTCCCTCTGGGGCCAACGTCCTGACTTTC; v_gene: TRBV7-9; j_gene: TRBJ2-6; abundance: many; d_gene: .
CDR3aa: CSVAPREQFF; CDR3nt: TGCAGCGTTGCCCCCAGGGAGCAGTTCTTC; v_gene: TRBV29-1; j_gene: TRBJ2-1; abundance: many; d_gene: .
CDR3aa: CASRRDTGLGANVLTF; CDR3nt: TGTGCCAGCAGGAGGGACACGGGTCTTGGGGCCAACGTCCTGACTTTC; v_gene: TRBV6-5; j_gene: TRBJ2-6; abundance: many; d_gene: .
CDR3aa: CASSLASGSTSGANVLTF; CDR3nt: TGTGCCAGCAGCTTAGCGAGCGGTTCTACCTCTGGGGCCAACGTCCTGACTTTC; v_gene: TRBV7-2; j_gene: TRBJ2-6; abundance: .; d_gene: .
CDR3aa: CSARDRKGRNEQFF; CDR3nt: TGCAGTGCTAGAGACCGCAAGGGTCGCAATGAGCAGTTCTTC; v_gene: TRBV20-1; j_gene: TRBJ2-1; abundance: many; d_gene: .
CDR3aa: CASRMMTGDGYTF; CDR3nt: TGTGCCAGCAGAATGATGACAGGGGATGGCTACACCTTC; v_gene: TRBV27; j_gene: TRBJ1-2; abundance: .; d_gene: TRBD1
CDR3aa: CASRGGGSNQPQHF; CDR3nt: TGTGCCAGCAGGGGGGGGGGTAGCAATCAGCCCCAGCATTTT; v_gene: TRBV6-5; j_gene: TRBJ1-5; abundance: few; d_gene: .
CDR3aa: CASSQDLRAAGGEKLFF; CDR3nt: TGTGCCAGCAGCCAAGATCTTCGGGCGGCCGGCGGTGAAAAACTGTTTTTT; v_gene: TRBV4-2; j_gene: TRBJ1-4; abundance: many; d_gene: .
CDR3aa: CASSPRDSPLRTYF; CDR3nt: TGTGCCAGCTCACCAAGGGACAGCCCATTGAGGACGTACTTC; v_gene: TRBV18; j_gene: TRBJ2-7; abundance: few; d_gene: TRBD1
CDR3aa: CSVSMREAGLYEQFF; CDR3nt: TGCAGCGTTTCAATGCGGGAGGCCGGGTTGTATGAGCAGTTCTTC; v_gene: TRBV29-1; j_gene: TRBJ2-1; abundance: many; d_gene: TRBD2
CDR3aa: CASSQDSGGYTGELFF; CDR3nt: TGTGCCAGCAGCCAGGACTCGGGGGGCTACACCGGGGAGCTGTTTTTT; v_gene: TRBV4-2; j_gene: TRBJ2-2; abundance: .; d_gene: .
CDR3aa: CASSHVAESYDSPLHF; CDR3nt: TGTGCCAGCAGCCACGTGGCGGAGTCCTATGATTCACCCCTCCACTTT; v_gene: TRBV14; j_gene: TRBJ1-6; abundance: .; d_gene: .
CDR3aa: CASSQVTSGKNEQYF; CDR3nt: TGTGCCAGCAGCCAAGTGACTAGCGGGAAGAACGAGCAGTACTTC; v_gene: TRBV4-2; j_gene: TRBJ2-7; abundance: .; d_gene: TRBD2
CDR3aa: CSVSTVEGANVLTF; CDR3nt: TGCAGCGTAAGCACAGTGGAAGGGGCCAACGTCCTGACTTTC; v_gene: TRBV29-1; j_gene: TRBJ2-6; abundance: few; d_gene: .
CDR3aa: CASSPEAGYETQYF; CDR3nt: TGTGCCAGCAGCCCCGAGGCAGGGTACGAGACCCAGTACTTC; v_gene: TRBV14; j_gene: TRBJ2-5; abundance: .; d_gene: .
CDR3aa: CASSRGQEQDTQYF; CDR3nt: TGTGCTAGTAGCAGGGGGCAAGAGCAAGATACGCAGTATTTT; v_gene: TRBV12-5; j_gene: TRBJ2-3; abundance: many; d_gene: TRBD1
CDR3aa: CAWGKGGDKFF; CDR3nt: TGTGCCTGGGGAAAAGGCGGGGATAAGTTCTTC; v_gene: TRBV30; j_gene: TRBJ2-1; abundance: many; d_gene: .
CDR3aa: CASSGPVDTQYF; CDR3nt: TGTGCCAGCAGCGGACCTGTCGATACGCAGTATTTT; v_gene: TRBV6-5; j_gene: TRBJ2-3; abundance: few; d_gene: .
CDR3aa: CASSLEGWGAFF; CDR3nt: TGTGCCAGCAGTTTAGAGGGGTGGGGAGCTTTCTTT; v_gene: TRBV12-3/TRBV12-4; j_gene: TRBJ1-1; abundance: few; d_gene: .
CDR3aa: CASSYGRYDSPLHF; CDR3nt: TGTGCCAGCAGTTACGGGAGGTACGACTCACCCCTCCACTTT; v_gene: TRBV6-5; j_gene: TRBJ1-6; abundance: many; d_gene: .
CDR3aa: CASSSGPGANVLTF; CDR3nt: TGTGCCAGCAGCTCCGGGCCTGGGGCCAACGTCCTGACTTTC; v_gene: TRBV7-9; j_gene: TRBJ2-6; abundance: many; d_gene: .
CDR3aa: CASSYGQLSGNTIYF; CDR3nt: TGTGCCAGCAGCTACGGACAGCTCTCTGGAAACACCATATATTTT; v_gene: TRBV13; j_gene: TRBJ1-3; abundance: few; d_gene: .
CDR3aa: CATRPGGPIDTQYF; CDR3nt: TGTGCCACCAGGCCGGGAGGGCCGATAGATACGCAGTATTTT; v_gene: TRBV15; j_gene: TRBJ2-3; abundance: .; d_gene: TRBD2
CDR3aa: CSATSGGAGSSEQYF; CDR3nt: TGCAGTGCGACTAGCGGGGGGGCCGGGTCCAGCGAGCAGTACTTC; v_gene: TRBV20-1; j_gene: TRBJ2-7; abundance: .; d_gene: TRBD2
CDR3aa: CSVLTSGRTYNEQFF; CDR3nt: TGCAGCGTTCTGACTAGCGGGAGGACCTACAATGAGCAGTTCTTC; v_gene: TRBV29-1; j_gene: TRBJ2-1; abundance: few; d_gene: TRBD2
CDR3aa: CSAREGQGDTGELFF; CDR3nt: TGCAGTGCTAGAGAGGGACAGGGGGACACCGGGGAGCTGTTTTTT; v_gene: TRBV20-1; j_gene: TRBJ2-2; abundance: medium-sized; d_gene: TRBD1
CDR3aa: CASKGLSYEQYF; CDR3nt: TGTGCCAGCAAGGGCCTCTCCTACGAGCAGTACTTC; v_gene: TRBV12-3/TRBV12-4; j_gene: TRBJ2-7; abundance: many; d_gene: .
CDR3aa: CASSFTGGSPYEQYF; CDR3nt: TGCGCCAGCAGCTTTACTGGCGGGAGCCCCTACGAGCAGTACTTC; v_gene: TRBV5-1; j_gene: TRBJ2-7; abundance: many; d_gene: TRBD2
CDR3aa: CASSFRTSQPNTGELFF; CDR3nt: TGTGCCAGCAGCTTCCGGACTAGTCAACCGAACACCGGGGAGCTGTTTTTT; v_gene: TRBV7-9; j_gene: TRBJ2-2; abundance: many; d_gene: TRBD2
CDR3aa: CASSLSQFSNQPQHF; CDR3nt: TGTGCCAGCAGCTTGAGCCAGTTTAGCAATCAGCCCCAGCATTTT; v_gene: TRBV5-5; j_gene: TRBJ1-5; abundance: many; d_gene: .
CDR3aa: CASSQGLAYEQFF; CDR3nt: TGCGCCAGCAGCCAGGGACTAGCCTATGAGCAGTTCTTC; v_gene: TRBV4-3; j_gene: TRBJ2-1; abundance: many; d_gene: TRBD2
CDR3aa: CASSLGLGGNQPQHF; CDR3nt: TGTGCCAGCAGCTTGGGGCTGGGGGGGAATCAGCCCCAGCATTTT; v_gene: TRBV5-5; j_gene: TRBJ1-5; abundance: .; d_gene: .
CDR3aa: CASGTRGPYEQYF; CDR3nt: TGTGCCAGTGGGACAAGGGGGCCTTACGAGCAGTACTTC; v_gene: TRBV27; j_gene: TRBJ2-7; abundance: .; d_gene: TRBD1
CDR3aa: CASDGQGLGETQYF; CDR3nt: TGTGCCAGCGATGGACAGGGCCTCGGAGAGACCCAGTACTTC; v_gene: TRBV6-1; j_gene: TRBJ2-5; abundance: many; d_gene: TRBD1
CDR3aa: CASSTTGQGNEQFF; CDR3nt: TGCGCCAGCAGCACAACGGGACAGGGCAATGAGCAGTTCTTC; v_gene: TRBV5-1; j_gene: TRBJ2-1; abundance: many; d_gene: TRBD1
CDR3aa: CATSDLGGSSGNTIYF; CDR3nt: TGTGCCACCAGTGATTTGGGGGGCAGCTCTGGAAACACCATATATTTT; v_gene: TRBV24-1; j_gene: TRBJ1-3; abundance: few; d_gene: .
CDR3aa: CASSLLPGQGGSAYEQYF; CDR3nt: TGTGCCAGCAGTTTACTTCCGGGACAGGGGGGTTCAGCGTACGAGCAGTACTTC; v_gene: TRBV27; j_gene: TRBJ2-7; abundance: few; d_gene: TRBD1
CDR3aa: CSVRNSGADTQYF; CDR3nt: TGCAGCGTGAGGAATAGCGGAGCAGATACGCAGTATTTT; v_gene: TRBV29-1; j_gene: TRBJ2-3; abundance: many; d_gene: .
CDR3aa: CSARNRGEAFF; CDR3nt: TGCAGTGCTAGAAACAGGGGCGAAGCTTTCTTT; v_gene: TRBV20-1; j_gene: TRBJ1-1; abundance: .; d_gene: TRBD1
CDR3aa: CASSYSIIQSSYNEQFF; CDR3nt: TGTGCCAGCAGTTACTCTATTATTCAGAGCTCCTACAATGAGCAGTTCTTC; v_gene: TRBV6-5; j_gene: TRBJ2-1; abundance: .; d_gene: .
CDR3aa: CATSRKRAGGTDTQYF; CDR3nt: TGTGCCACCAGCAGAAAGAGGGCAGGGGGAACAGATACGCAGTATTTT; v_gene: TRBV15; j_gene: TRBJ2-3; abundance: few; d_gene: TRBD1
CDR3aa: CASSSARGGTEAFF; CDR3nt: TGTGCCAGCAGCTCCGCCCGCGGGGGCACTGAAGCTTTCTTT; v_gene: TRBV7-6; j_gene: TRBJ1-1; abundance: many; d_gene: .
CDR3aa: CATLRLTPYEQYF; CDR3nt: TGTGCCACCCTTAGACTCACCCCCTACGAGCAGTACTTC; v_gene: TRBV28; j_gene: TRBJ2-7; abundance: few; d_gene: .
CDR3aa: CASSFPKTATSTDTQYF; CDR3nt: TGTGCCAGCAGCTTCCCTAAGACGGCAACTAGCACAGATACGCAGTATTTT; v_gene: TRBV7-9; j_gene: TRBJ2-3; abundance: many; d_gene: .
CDR3aa: CASSLALEESTDTQYF; CDR3nt: TGCGCCAGCAGCTTGGCCCTAGAGGAGAGCACAGATACGCAGTATTTT; v_gene: TRBV5-1; j_gene: TRBJ2-3; abundance: medium-sized; d_gene: .